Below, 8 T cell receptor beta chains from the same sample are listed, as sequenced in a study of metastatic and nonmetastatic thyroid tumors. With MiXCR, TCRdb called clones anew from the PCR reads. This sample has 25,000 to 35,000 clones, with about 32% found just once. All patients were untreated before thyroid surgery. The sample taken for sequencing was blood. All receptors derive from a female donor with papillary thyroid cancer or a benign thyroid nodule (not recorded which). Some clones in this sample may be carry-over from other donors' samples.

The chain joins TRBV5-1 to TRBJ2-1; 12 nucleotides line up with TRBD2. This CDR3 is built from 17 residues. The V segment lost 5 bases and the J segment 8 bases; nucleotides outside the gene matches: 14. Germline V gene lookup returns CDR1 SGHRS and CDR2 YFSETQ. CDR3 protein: CASSYYPGLAGVHEQFF. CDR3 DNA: TGCGCCAGCAGTTATTATCCGGGACTAGCGGGCGTCCATGAGCAGTTCTTC. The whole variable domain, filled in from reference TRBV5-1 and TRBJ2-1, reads KAGVTQTPRYLIKTRGQQVTLSCSPISGHRSVSWYQQTPGQGLQFLFEYFSETQRNKGNFPGRFSGRQFSNSRSEMNVSTLELGDSALYLCASSYYPGLAGVHEQFFGPGTRLTVL.

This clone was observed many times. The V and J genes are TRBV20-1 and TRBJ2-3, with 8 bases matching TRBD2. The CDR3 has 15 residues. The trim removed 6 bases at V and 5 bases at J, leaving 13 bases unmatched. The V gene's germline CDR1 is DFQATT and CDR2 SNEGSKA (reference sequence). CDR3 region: CSAPRIAGGRDTQYF. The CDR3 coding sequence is TGCAGTGCCCCGAGGATTGCGGGAGGTAGAGATACGCAGTATTTT.

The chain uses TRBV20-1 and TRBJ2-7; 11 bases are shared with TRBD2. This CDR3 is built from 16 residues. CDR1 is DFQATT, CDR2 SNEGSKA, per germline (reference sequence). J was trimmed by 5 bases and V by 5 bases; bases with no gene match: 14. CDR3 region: CSAPSTLAGDFHEQYF. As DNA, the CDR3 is TGCAGTGCTCCCTCTACACTAGCGGGAGATTTCCACGAGCAGTACTTC.

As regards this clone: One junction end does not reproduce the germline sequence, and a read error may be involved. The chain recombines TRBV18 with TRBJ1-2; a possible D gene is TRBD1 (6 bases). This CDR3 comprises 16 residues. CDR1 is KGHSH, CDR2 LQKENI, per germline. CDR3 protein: CSSSPSGQFTAYGYTF. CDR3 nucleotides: TGTTCCAGCTCACCATCGGGACAATTTACAGCCTATGGCTACACCTTC.

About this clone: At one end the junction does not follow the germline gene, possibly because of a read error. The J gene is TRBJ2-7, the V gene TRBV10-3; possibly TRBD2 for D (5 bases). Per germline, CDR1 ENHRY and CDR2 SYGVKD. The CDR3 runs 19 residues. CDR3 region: CAISAPHRADSHHTYEQYF. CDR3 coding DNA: TGTGCCATCAGTGCCCCCCACAGAGCGGACTCCCACCACACCTACGAGCAGTACTTT.

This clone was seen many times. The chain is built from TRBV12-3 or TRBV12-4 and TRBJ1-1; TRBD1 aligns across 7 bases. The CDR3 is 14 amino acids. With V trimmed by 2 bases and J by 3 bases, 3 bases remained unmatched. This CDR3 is CASSLSGGDTEAFF. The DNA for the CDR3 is TGTGCCAGCAGTTTATCAGGGGGTGACACTGAAGCTTTCTTT.

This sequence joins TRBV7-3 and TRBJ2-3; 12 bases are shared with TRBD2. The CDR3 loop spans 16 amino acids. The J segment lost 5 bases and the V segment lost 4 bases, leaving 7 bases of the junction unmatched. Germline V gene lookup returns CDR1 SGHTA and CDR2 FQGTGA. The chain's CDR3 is CASSYLAGGLGDTQYF. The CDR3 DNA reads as TGTGCCAGCAGCTACCTAGCGGGAGGGCTTGGAGATACGCAGTATTTT.

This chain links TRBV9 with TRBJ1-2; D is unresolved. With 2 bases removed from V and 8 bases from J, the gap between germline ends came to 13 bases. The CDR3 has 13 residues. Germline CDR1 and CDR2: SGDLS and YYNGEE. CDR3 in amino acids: CASSVTSTGGYTF. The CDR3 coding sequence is TGTGCCAGCAGCGTGACTTCAACCGGGGGCTACACCTTC.